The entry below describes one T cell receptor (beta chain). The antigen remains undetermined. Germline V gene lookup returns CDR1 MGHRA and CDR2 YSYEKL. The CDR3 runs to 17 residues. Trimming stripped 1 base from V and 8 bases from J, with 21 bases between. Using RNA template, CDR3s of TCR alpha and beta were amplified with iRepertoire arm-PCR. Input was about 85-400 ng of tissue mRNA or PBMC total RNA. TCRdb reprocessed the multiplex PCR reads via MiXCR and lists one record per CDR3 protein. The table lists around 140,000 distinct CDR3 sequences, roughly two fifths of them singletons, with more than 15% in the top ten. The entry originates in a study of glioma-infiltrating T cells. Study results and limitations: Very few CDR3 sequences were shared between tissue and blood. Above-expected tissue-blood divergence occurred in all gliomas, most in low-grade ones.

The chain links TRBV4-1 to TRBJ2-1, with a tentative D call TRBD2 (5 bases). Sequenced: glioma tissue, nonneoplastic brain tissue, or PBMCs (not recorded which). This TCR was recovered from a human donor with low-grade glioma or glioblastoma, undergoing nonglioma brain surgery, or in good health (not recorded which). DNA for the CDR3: TGCGCCAGCAGCCAAGGGCTCGCAGGAGACGGGAACGATGAGCAGTTCTTC. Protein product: CASSQGLAGDGNDEQFF.